This T cell receptor beta chain was captured in a study of T cell responses to AZD1222 COVID-19 vaccine. General observations from the study: Donors in the cohort were predominantly white British and more often female, and clonal diversity was possibly underestimated.

Clones were read by immunoSEQ multiplex PCR, and TCRdb kept only the in-frame ones, dropping some. The data hold around 140,000 clones, with 70% to 90% observed a single time. The CDR3 extends over 17 amino acids. In regard to this clone: Its cognate antigen is unknown.

V is TRBV21-1 and J is TRBJ2-1; the table assigns TRBD2, which was not confirmed against the DNA. TRBV21-1 represents a pseudogene. The source material was peripheral blood, sampled on day 0 of AZD1222 vaccination. The clonotype comes from an adult in good health. This CDR3 reads CASSKGGLPGAYNEQFF. As DNA, the CDR3 is TGTGCCAGCAGCAAGGGGGGGCTTCCCGGGGCCTACAATGAGCAGTTCTTC.